This T cell receptor beta chain was sequenced for a study of CD8 T cells in Susac syndrome. The authors reverse transcribed roughly 0.5 to 1 ug RNA with random hexamers. The immunoSEQ assay covered 54 Vbeta and 13 Jbeta segments for CDR3. From the immunoSEQ multiplex PCR reads, TCRdb called clonotypes with MiXCR, one entry per CDR3 protein. The sample holds about 80,000 distinct CDR3 sequences, about 96% seen once. As for this clonotype: Its target is unknown.

Study-wide findings and caveats: The study recognized that its TCR sequencing and HLA analysis covered a relatively small number of individuals. CD8+ clonal expansion in Susac was maximal in TEMRA cells and in active patients.

The receptor comes from a human donor with Susac syndrome. Sequenced sample: CD8+ T cells from PBMCs.

The CDR3, as DNA: TGCAGTGCTAGAGATCGAGAGGGCCTTGAAAAACTGTTTTTT. It translates to CSARDREGLEKLFF. The V and J genes are TRBV20-1 and TRBJ1-4, with D hard to call. Per germline, CDR1 DFQATT and CDR2 SNEGSKA (reference sequence). V was trimmed by 0 bases and J by 7 bases, leaving 12 bases between them. The CDR3 is made up of 14 amino acids.